The TCR beta chain under discussion was sequenced for a study of human versus mouse CDR3 diversity and MHC coevolution listed by TCRdb under 2017. Turning to the overall study: The immunoSEQ assay was reported to detect one in 200,000 T cells and to minimize amplification bias from multiplex PCR. Three healthy volunteer blood donors made up the human cohort, with one aged 30 to 40, one aged 40 to 50 and one aged 60 to 69 at collection. As a reference point for TCR selection on multiple MHC II alleles, the study used human naive CD4 T cell repertoires and compared them against human-TCR-locus transgenic mice that have a single MHC II. Across the mouse and human samples, each sample yielded between 0.6 x 10^7 and 1.6 x 10^7 valid reads. Study-wide conclusions, independent of this receptor: Most of the three human donors showed the lowest clonal inequality scores among all compared groups. On average, humans had more CDR3 deletions and insertions than mice did, pointing to greater exonuclease and TdT activity. According to iCHAO1 estimates, humans had the largest TCR beta repertoire, roughly 1.5 million clonotypes, which was attributed likely to selection by multiple MHC II molecules. Because human T cells were selected on roughly 6 MHC II alleles, repertoire diversity in humans and mice was not considered directly comparable.

The CDR3, cysteine through phenylalanine, is 14 amino acids long. The sequence is cut down to CDR3 DNA, 42 bases in frame from base 1. Via the germline V gene, CDR1 is LGHNA and CDR2 YNFKEQ. The V and J ends are trimmed by 0 bases and 5 bases, leaving 8 bases between them. The QIAGEN blood and tissue kit was used to extract genomic DNA from the sorted cells, and that DNA was then quantified on a NanoDrop 1000. TCR alpha and beta chains were deep sequenced and quantified on the immunoSEQ platform using multiplex PCR of genomic DNA. The authors processed their data as follows. TCR sequences were annotated using IMGT gene and region definitions. Out-of-frame rearrangements served as a stand-in for the preselection repertoire and were compared with in-frame clonotypes. The iCHAO1 estimator supplied with the immunoSEQ platform was used to estimate repertoire size. Clonal inequality was measured with a Gini index on in-frame amino acid clonotypes, based on the Lorenz curve. The intersect function in the R package tcR was used to count shared clonotypes, while the Jaccard index served to score similarity. Principal component analysis of V, J and V-J usage frequencies was run with the R prcomp function without normalization. The source is immuneACCESS, and TCRdb retained only in-frame sequences with V and J called. Part of the clones is not carried over; for the studies checked, unresolved V genes explain less than half of this, and the remainder is unexplained. D and trimming were read from the DNA, whereas the V and J calls and clone size are those reported in that table. This sample has 60,000 or so clones in its table, and around 94% of those were observed once. The ten largest clones take up under 20% of the sample.

Regarding this clone: Its recognized antigen is unknown. One base away there is no much larger clone; base qualities are not given.

Naive CD4 T cells, defined as CD45RO-negative and CD62L-positive, were isolated from PBMCs by fluorescence-activated cell sorting. From each donor, about 48 ml of fresh peripheral blood was taken, and Ficoll density centrifugation was then used to isolate PBMCs. Sorting was performed on a FACSAria III instrument, with purity above 85% for all samples. The clonotype comes from a person aged 55 to 69 in good health. The chain was built from TRBV4-2 and TRBJ1-5, with the D gene not confidently named. Material: naive CD4+ T cells from blood. The cell subset or site tag for this specimen amounts to: CD45RO-negative CD62L-positive naive CD4 T cells. The nucleotides are TGTGCCAGCAGCCAAGATAGAGGAGATCAGCCCCAGCATTTT. It encodes CASSQDRGDQPQHF.